This T cell receptor (beta chain) was sequenced during a study of blood T cell repertoires in COVID-19. On the study more broadly: In each case, the material was cDNA or gDNA derived from T cells, B-cell-depleted T cells, or PBMCs.

This clone was picked up one time. Sequenced by immunoSEQ multiplex PCR; TCRdb stores in-frame clones only, minus some. Among about 230,000 clones listed, 84% were seen once. V lost 1 base and J lost 5, with 8 bases in between. The CDR3 is 13 residues long. The germline V gene encodes CDR1 LNHNV and CDR2 YYDKDF (reference sequence). The chain combines TRBV15 with TRBJ1-2; tentative D call: TRBD1 (5 bases). Sequencing was performed on peripheral blood. This clonotype was sampled from a woman aged 80 or over with active or convalescent COVID-19. The CDR3 protein is CATSRGQGYGYTF. For the CDR3, the DNA is TGTGCCACCAGCAGAGGGCAGGGATATGGCTACACCTTC. Supplemented by reference TRBV15 and TRBJ1-2, the full variable domain reads DAMVIQNPRYQVTQFGKPVTLSCSQTLNHNVMYWYQQKSSQAPKLLFHYYDKDFNNEADTPDNFQSRRPNTSFCFLDIRSPGLGDTAMYLCATSRGQGYGYTFGSGTRLTVV.